The 21 T cell receptor beta chains below all came from one sample that was sequenced in a study of Graves' ophthalmopathy and Graves' hyperthyroidism. TCR beta CDR3 amplification used RNA transcripts. First-round RT-PCR employed HTBI primers, with a second-round multiplex PCR after it. A single record per CDR3 protein comes from TCRdb applying MiXCR to the multiplex PCR reads. The repertoire includes approximately 500,000 distinct CDR3 sequences, about 15% of them detected once, and 8% to 10% sits in the top ten. Source material: blood. Receptors originate from a woman younger than 45 with Graves' ophthalmopathy.

This clonotype was detected a few times. The chain joins TRBV2 to TRBJ2-6, with D perhaps matching TRBD1 (5 bases). Trimming removed 6 bases at V and 4 bases at J, with 10 bases between. The CDR3 consists of 14 residues. Germline-derived CDR1 and CDR2 are SNHLY and FYNNEI. CDR3 residues: CASSRVAGANVLTF. DNA for the CDR3: TGTGCCAGCAGCAGGGTGGCCGGGGCCAACGTCCTGACTTTC. The whole variable domain, remainder taken from reference TRBV2 and TRBJ2-6, is EPEVTQTPSHQVTQMGQEVILRCVPISNHLYFYWYRQILGQKVEFLVSFYNNEISEKSEIFDDQFSVERPDGSNFTLKIRSTKLEDSAMYFCASSRVAGANVLTFGAGSRLTVL.

This clonotype came up many times. V gene TRBV5-1 combines with J gene TRBJ2-7, with D hard to call. Trimming took off 0 bases at V and 7 bases at J, with 17 bases between the two ends. The CDR3 loop spans 15 amino acids. Germline V lookup: CDR1 SGHRS, CDR2 YFSETQ. The CDR3 region is CASSLEVGIRPEQYF. CDR3 coding DNA: TGCGCCAGCAGCTTGGAGGTGGGGATTAGACCTGAGCAGTACTTC.

This clonotype was detected many times. The chain links TRBV12-5 to TRBJ2-7; 12 positions match TRBD2. Trimming at V came to 3 bases and at J to 5 bases, leaving 11 bases not matched to a gene. CDR1 LGHNT and CDR2 FRNRAP come from the germline V gene. The CDR3 length is 17 residues. DNA of the CDR3: TGTGCTAGTGGTTTACCCGACCCTAGCGGGAGGGCCGACGAGCAGTACTTC. Its translation is CASGLPDPSGRADEQYF.

There are many counts of this clonotype. The chain combines TRBV20-1 with TRBJ1-3, with TRBD1 identical over 9 bases. The CDR3 contains 16 residues. The V segment lost 6 bases and the J segment 7 bases; nucleotides outside the gene matches: 16. The V gene's germline CDR1 is DFQATT and CDR2 SNEGSKA (reference sequence). The CDR3 coding sequence is TGCAGTGCCTACCCCGTGGACAGGGGCGCGGCTAACACCATATATTTT. This gives the protein CSAYPVDRGAANTIYF.

The chain recombines TRBV18 with TRBJ2-7; 10 bases fit TRBD1. The CDR3 contains 16 residues. Germline V gives CDR1 KGHSH, CDR2 LQKENI. With 0 bases clipped from V and 7 bases from J, the junction kept 9 bases outside the gene matches. Here the CDR3 DNA reads TGTGCCAGCTCACCACCTTCCGGGACAGGGGTAGGGGAGCAGTACTTC. Translating it yields CASSPPSGTGVGEQYF.

This clonotype has just a few counts. The chain carries TRBV6-1 and TRBJ1-2; tentatively, D is TRBD1 (5 bases). Trimming stripped 7 bases from V and 3 bases from J, with 15 bases between. Germline loops: CDR1 MNHNS, CDR2 SASEGT. The CDR3 extends over 14 amino acids. The CDR3: CASIQGAWDYGYTF. CDR3 sequence (DNA): TGTGCCAGCATCCAAGGGGCTTGGGACTATGGCTACACCTTC.

V gene TRBV18 combines with J gene TRBJ1-2; TRBD1 aligns across 9 bases. Germline CDR1 is KGHSH and CDR2 is LQKENI. V was clipped by 2 bases and J by 6 bases; unmatched bases: 10. The CDR3 sequence is 16 residues long. The CDR3, as DNA: TGTGCCAGCTCACCAAGCACAGGGGGCATTCTGAATGGCTACACCTTC. Translated, it gives CASSPSTGGILNGYTF.

This clonotype occurred many times. The chain employs TRBV28 and TRBJ1-1; D unresolved. Germline V CDR1 and CDR2: MDHEN, SYDVKM. Trimming shortened V by 8 bases and J by 6 bases, and 16 bases separated the two germline ends. The CDR3 extends over 13 amino acids. The CDR3 loop is CASRRQMGAEAFF. DNA for the CDR3: TGTGCCAGCCGAAGGCAGATGGGCGCTGAAGCTTTCTTT.

In its sample, this clonotype was seen many times. The chain recombines TRBV19 with TRBJ2-2; D gene unclear. Germline loops: CDR1 LNHDA, CDR2 SQIVND (reference sequence). The V and J ends lost 0 bases and 4 bases respectively, with 3 bases between them. CDR3 length: 13 residues. CDR3 sequence reads: CASSIDRTGELFF. CDR3 in DNA: TGTGCCAGTAGTATAGATCGCACCGGGGAGCTGTTTTTT.

This clonotype was observed at least ten times. V gene TRBV19 combines with J gene TRBJ2-5; the match to TRBD2 covers 10 bases. Germline CDR1 and CDR2: LNHDA and SQIVND (reference sequence). J was trimmed by 2 bases and V by 5 bases; bases with no gene match: 5. The CDR3 totals 15 residues. The CDR3 here is CASSLAGVPQETQYF. The CDR3 nucleotides read TGTGCCAGTAGTCTAGCGGGGGTACCTCAAGAGACCCAGTACTTC.

The chain uses TRBV6-1 and TRBJ1-5; D not certain. V lost 2 bases and J 5 bases, leaving 16 bases between the germline ends. Germline assignment: CDR1 MNHNS and CDR2 SASEGT. This CDR3 comprises 16 residues. The CDR3 DNA sequence: TGTGCCAGCAGTGAAAATCCCAGCGCATCCCATCAGCCCCAGCATTTT. Translation: CASSENPSASHQPQHF.

This clonotype was seen only a few times. At one end, the junction sequence differs from germline, possibly due to a read error. J is TRBJ2-5 and V is TRBV4-1; 8 bases agree with TRBD2. The CDR3 extends over 16 amino acids. The V gene's germline CDR1 is MGHRA and CDR2 YSYEKL. DNA for the CDR3: TGCGCCATCAGCCAAGATCGGGGGGGGCCACAAGAGACCCAGTACTTC. Protein product: CAISQDRGGPQETQYF.

This clonotype appeared many times. The chain links TRBV7-2 to TRBJ1-1; D ambiguous. This CDR3 has 14 residues. V was trimmed by 6 bases and J by 0 bases, leaving 11 bases between them. Germline V lookup: CDR1 SGHTA, CDR2 FQGNSA. CDR3 loop: CASRGPGLNTEAFF. The CDR3 nucleotides read TGTGCCAGCAGAGGCCCGGGTTTGAACACTGAAGCTTTCTTT.

The table lists this clonotype with a few counts. DNA for the CDR3: TGCGCCAGCAGCCAAATTACAGAGCTGAACACTGAAGCTTTCTTT. The encoded protein is CASSQITELNTEAFF. The chain uses TRBV4-1 and TRBJ1-1; unclear D gene. The length of the CDR3 is 15 residues. V was shortened by 2 bases and J by 0 bases, with 10 bases between the two germline ends. Germline V gene data show CDR1 as MGHRA and CDR2 as YSYEKL.

This clonotype was observed many times. This sequence joins TRBV7-2 and TRBJ2-5, with 10 bases matching TRBD2. V was pared by 4 bases and J by 5 bases, with 7 bases of the junction left unmatched. CDR1 is SGHTA and CDR2 is FQGNSA in the germline V gene. The CDR3 spans 15 residues. CDR3 sequence reads: CASSYQRGGRETQYF. The CDR3 nucleotides are TGTGCCAGCAGCTACCAGCGGGGGGGCCGGGAGACCCAGTACTTC.

This chain uses TRBV6-1 with TRBJ1-1; TRBD1 might be the D (6 bases). Between the trimmed V and J ends, which lost 5 bases and 4 bases, there was a span of 17 bases. Germline V gene lookup returns CDR1 MNHNS and CDR2 SASEGT. The CDR3 is 15 residues long. CDR3 sequence: CASSLEQGGSTEAFF. DNA of the CDR3: TGTGCCAGCAGTCTGGAACAGGGCGGAAGCACTGAAGCTTTCTTT.

The V and J genes are TRBV20-1 and TRBJ2-5, with D unclear. The V end was cut by 3 bases, the J end by 1 base, with 15 bases between. Germline V CDR1 and CDR2: DFQATT, SNEGSKA (reference sequence). This CDR3 has 15 amino acids. The CDR3 loop reads CSASVRSWFQETQYF. In nucleotides, the CDR3 is TGCAGTGCTAGCGTCCGGTCCTGGTTCCAAGAGACCCAGTACTTC.

As concerns this clonotype: With a much larger clone just one base away, this may be a read error. The conserved final phenylalanine or tryptophan is absent from the CDR3, which likely points to a read error. J is TRBJ1-5 and V is TRBV4-1; possible D gene TRBD1, 6 bases. V lost 3 bases and J lost 2, with 8 bases in between. The germline gives CDR1 MGHRA, CDR2 YSYEKL. The CDR3 has 14 amino acids. CDR3 DNA sequence: TGCGCCAGCAGCCACCGGACAGGCAATCAGCCCCAGCATTCT. Protein sequence: CASSHRTGNQPQHS.

This clonotype was picked up many times. The chain carries TRBV2 and TRBJ2-7; D is unresolved. V dropped 4 bases and J dropped 2 bases, with 12 bases sitting between them. The germline V gene has CDR1 SNHLY and CDR2 FYNNEI. CDR3 length equals 14 residues. The DNA for the CDR3 is TGTGCCAGCAGTGGTTGGCGACCAACCTACGAGCAGTACTTC. Protein: CASSGWRPTYEQYF.

This clonotype was seen at least ten times. The genes are TRBV7-2 and TRBJ2-5; no reliable D call. The germline V gene encodes CDR1 SGHTA and CDR2 FQGNSA. CDR3 length: 11 amino acids. Trimming shortened V by 7 bases and J by 5 bases, and 8 bases separated the two germline ends. The CDR3: CASTSTETQYF. Here the CDR3 DNA reads TGTGCCAGCACCTCGACGGAGACCCAGTACTTC.

Ten or more counts support this clonotype. The gene calls are TRBV20-1 and TRBJ1-5; TRBD1 is a possible D gene (5 bases). V was cut by 5 bases and J by 1 base, with 12 bases left in between. Germline assignment: CDR1 DFQATT and CDR2 SNEGSKA (reference sequence). The CDR3 extends over 14 amino acids. The CDR3 here is CSAWDLGSNQPQHF. DNA of the CDR3: TGCAGTGCTTGGGACCTGGGAAGCAATCAGCCCCAGCATTTT.